The entry below describes one T cell receptor (beta chain). This sample is drawn from a study of T cells after yellow fever vaccination. TCRdb reprocessed the 5' RACE reads with MiXCR, giving one entry per CDR3 protein. The table has 120,000 or so distinct CDR3 sequences, roughly 15% seen once. The source was CD8+ T cells sorted from PBMCs, collected 5 days after the yellow fever booster vaccination. The sequence was obtained from a man between 18 and 29 years old who received the YFV17D yellow fever vaccine.

CDR3 loop: CASNLPASGGTDTQYF. The CDR3 nucleotides read TGTGCCAGCAACCTACCAGCCAGCGGGGGCACAGATACGCAGTATTTT. This chain links TRBV12-3 or TRBV12-4 with TRBJ2-3; TRBD2 matches 7 bases. The trim removed 7 bases at V and 1 base at J, leaving 11 bases unmatched. The CDR3 spans 16 residues.